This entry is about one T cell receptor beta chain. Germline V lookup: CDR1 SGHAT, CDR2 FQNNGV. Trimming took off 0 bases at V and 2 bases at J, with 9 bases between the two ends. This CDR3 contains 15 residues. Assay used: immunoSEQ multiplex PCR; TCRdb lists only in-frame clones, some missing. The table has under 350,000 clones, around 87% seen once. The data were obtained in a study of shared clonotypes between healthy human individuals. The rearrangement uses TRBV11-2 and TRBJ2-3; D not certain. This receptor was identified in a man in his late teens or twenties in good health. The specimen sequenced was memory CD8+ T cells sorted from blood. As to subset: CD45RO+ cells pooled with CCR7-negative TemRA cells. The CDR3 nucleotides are TGTGCCAGCAGCTTAGACGTCAGAATCACAGATACGCAGTATTTT. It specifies CASSLDVRITDTQYF.